The rows below give T cell receptor beta chains drawn from one sample of a study of CD8 T cells in ankylosing spondylitis. TCRdb independently ran MiXCR on the 5' RACE reads; one entry per CDR3 protein. The sample lists approximately 150,000 distinct CDR3 sequences, 30% to 35% seen once, with 6% in the top ten. Sequenced: synovial fluid, either unsorted or a sorted T cell fraction (not recorded which). These receptor sequences come from a male donor with ankylosing spondylitis. Both conserved end residues are part of each CDR3. The D gene is left open where the match is weak. Clone size is shown for a subset of rows, as once, few, many or a class of expanded clone.

clone_size,v_call,d_call,j_call,cdr3_aa,cdr3_nt
many,TRBV11-1,.,TRBJ2-3,CASSLASLGIYSTDTQYF,TGTGCCAGCAGCTTAGCGAGTTTGGGGATTTATAGCACAGATACGCAGTATTTT
.,TRBV3-1,.,TRBJ2-3,CASRHSTDTQYF,TGTGCCAGCAGGCACAGCACAGATACGCAGTATTTT
many,TRBV4-2,.,TRBJ1-3,CASSQDLGSGGNTIYF,TGTGCCAGCAGCCAAGATCTCGGGTCTGGTGGAAACACCATATATTTT
many,TRBV11-1,.,TRBJ1-1,CASSYRPPGRTRNTEAFF,TGTGCCAGCAGCTACCGCCCCCCCGGTCGGACGAGGAACACTGAAGCTTTCTTT
few,TRBV20-1,TRBD2,TRBJ2-1,CSASLRTSGSGSVYNEQFF,TGCAGTGCTAGCTTACGGACTAGCGGGAGTGGTAGCGTGTACAATGAGCAGTTCTTC
.,TRBV20-1,.,TRBJ2-1,CSARWQGGQFF,TGCAGTGCTAGATGGCAGGGCGGGCAGTTCTTC
.,TRBV7-8,TRBD2,TRBJ2-7,CASSLVWGGPSSYEQYF,TGTGCCAGCAGCTTAGTTTGGGGGGGTCCAAGCTCCTACGAGCAGTACTTC
once,TRBV6-5,TRBD2,TRBJ2-3,CASSYSGTRYTDTQYF,TGTGCCAGCAGTTACTCCGGGACTAGGTACACAGATACGCAGTATTTT
.,TRBV5-1,.,TRBJ2-7,CASSIRNFGAEGEQYF,TGCGCCAGCAGTATAAGGAACTTCGGGGCAGAAGGGGAGCAGTACTTC
.,TRBV12-3/TRBV12-4,.,TRBJ1-1,CASSWRGTEAFF,TGTGCCAGCAGTTGGCGAGGCACTGAAGCTTTCTTT
.,TRBV12-3/TRBV12-4,.,TRBJ2-3,CASTPQALGTSSQYF,TGTGCCAGCACACCGCAGGCTCTGGGGACTTCATCGCAGTATTTT
.,TRBV14,.,TRBJ2-3,CASSQPQGGARPDTQYF,TGTGCCAGCAGCCAACCCCAGGGTGGAGCGCGCCCAGATACGCAGTATTTT
.,TRBV12-3/TRBV12-4,TRBD2,TRBJ2-7,CASSLASSGGKRGYEQYF,TGTGCCAGCAGTTTAGCTTCCAGCGGGGGAAAGAGGGGCTACGAGCAGTACTTC
.,TRBV11-2,TRBD2,TRBJ2-1,CASSSQGLAGKVGSYNEQFF,TGTGCCAGCAGCTCCCAGGGACTAGCGGGAAAAGTGGGCTCCTACAATGAGCAGTTCTTC
.,TRBV5-1,.,TRBJ2-5,CASSLSLNEIQETQYF,TGCGCCAGCAGCTTGTCCCTCAATGAGATCCAAGAGACCCAGTACTTC
.,TRBV6-1,TRBD2,TRBJ2-5,CAIRTSGETQYF,TGTGCCATCCGGACTAGCGGGGAGACCCAGTACTTC
.,TRBV4-2,.,TRBJ2-6,CASSQAESSGANVLTF,TGTGCCAGCAGCCAAGCGGAAAGCTCTGGGGCCAACGTCCTGACTTTC
once,TRBV2,TRBD1,TRBJ1-3,CASSAGTGSDTIYF,TGTGCCAGCAGTGCCGGGACAGGGAGTGACACCATATATTTT
.,TRBV5-5,.,TRBJ2-1,CASRKGESVGNEQFF,TGTGCCAGCAGGAAAGGGGAATCGGTAGGTAATGAGCAGTTCTTC
.,TRBV7-8,TRBD2,TRBJ2-1,CASSLAPRGVYNEQFF,TGTGCCAGCAGCTTAGCACCGCGGGGGGTTTACAATGAGCAGTTCTTC
.,TRBV18,TRBD2,TRBJ2-5,CASSRGLAGGEETQYF,TGTGCCAGCTCACGCGGACTAGCGGGGGGCGAGGAGACCCAGTACTTC
many,TRBV5-1,.,TRBJ1-2,CASSSGDYGYTF,TGCGCCAGCAGCTCCGGGGATTATGGCTACACCTTC
.,TRBV3-1,.,TRBJ2-1,CASSARRQGWNEQFF,TGTGCCAGCAGCGCAAGGAGGCAGGGGTGGAATGAGCAGTTCTTC
once,TRBV28,.,TRBJ2-1,CASSPGGGLEQFF,TGTGCCAGCAGCCCCGGAGGGGGACTTGAGCAGTTCTTC
.,TRBV7-9,.,TRBJ2-2,CASSLPHGGFNTGELFF,TGTGCCAGCAGCTTACCACACGGGGGTTTTAACACCGGGGAGCTGTTTTTT
.,TRBV28,TRBD1,TRBJ1-4,CASSSTGANEKLFF,TGTGCCAGCAGCTCAACAGGGGCTAATGAAAAACTGTTTTTT
few,TRBV30,TRBD1,TRBJ2-2,CAWSVRDRDSGELFF,TGTGCCTGGAGTGTGCGGGACAGGGACTCCGGGGAGCTGTTTTTT
.,TRBV29-1,.,TRBJ2-2,CSVDLFGNTGELFF,TGCAGCGTTGACCTATTTGGGAACACCGGGGAGCTGTTTTTT
.,TRBV5-1,.,TRBJ2-7,CASSWTVVEGVYEQYF,TGCGCCAGCAGCTGGACAGTGGTGGAAGGGGTTTACGAGCAGTACTTC
.,TRBV29-1,.,TRBJ1-5,CSVGTGRSNQPQHF,TGCAGCGTAGGTACAGGGAGAAGCAATCAGCCCCAGCATTTT
many,TRBV7-6,.,TRBJ2-1,CASSFSLAYNEQFF,TGTGCCAGCAGCTTTTCTCTAGCCTACAATGAGCAGTTCTTC
.,TRBV7-2,TRBD1,TRBJ2-5,CASSLGLGQGGETQYF,TGTGCCAGCAGCTTAGGTCTGGGACAGGGAGGCGAGACCCAGTACTTC
.,TRBV5-1,TRBD1,TRBJ2-2,CASSVNRGSGELFF,TGCGCCAGCAGCGTCAACAGGGGAAGCGGGGAGCTGTTTTTT
.,TRBV14,.,TRBJ2-7,CASSQVTVSEQYF,TGTGCCAGCAGCCAAGTGACGGTCTCCGAGCAGTACTTC
.,TRBV11-2,TRBD1,TRBJ1-1,CASSLTGGGTTEAFF,TGTGCCAGCAGCTTGACAGGGGGCGGCACCACTGAAGCTTTCTTT
.,TRBV9,.,TRBJ2-5,CASSVANWGAQETQYF,TGTGCCAGCAGCGTAGCTAATTGGGGGGCCCAAGAGACCCAGTACTTC
.,TRBV11-2,.,TRBJ1-2,CASSLTRTNPKDGYTF,TGTGCCAGCAGCTTAACGAGGACAAACCCAAAGGATGGCTACACCTTC
.,TRBV7-8,.,TRBJ2-7,CASSLGHSLILEQYF,TGTGCCAGCAGCTTAGGCCATTCTCTAATATTGGAGCAGTACTTC
many,TRBV21-1,.,TRBJ2-7,CASTKRSGQNYEQYF,TGTGCCAGCACCAAACGTTCGGGACAAAACTACGAGCAGTACTTC
few,TRBV2,TRBD2,TRBJ2-1,CASSEGKTSGRNEQFF,TGTGCCAGCAGTGAGGGTAAGACTAGCGGGAGGAATGAGCAGTTCTTC
.,TRBV4-2,TRBD2,TRBJ2-1,CASSPGRAGTSGGHYYNEQFF,TGTGCCAGCAGCCCGGGTCGCGCTGGGACTAGCGGGGGCCACTACTACAATGAGCAGTTCTTC
many,TRBV24-1,TRBD2,TRBJ2-1,CATSDTSGSRQQFF,TGTGCCACCAGTGATACTAGCGGGAGTAGGCAGCAGTTCTTC